Detailed here is one TCR beta chain. V dropped 3 bases and J dropped 6; count of bases not matched to a gene: 7. In germline, CDR1 is SGHVS, CDR2 FQNEAQ. The CDR3 consists of 14 residues. Generated by immunoSEQ multiplex PCR, the TCRdb table keeps only in-frame clones and is missing some. The sample lists roughly 110,000 clones, approximately 80% occurring once. The sample comes from a study of blood T cell repertoires in COVID-19. The wider study: The samples span acute and convalescent COVID-19 from the United States, Italy and Spain.

The V and J genes are TRBV7-8 and TRBJ1-1; the match to TRBD1 covers 7 bases. This receptor was obtained from a woman aged 55-69 years with acute or convalescent COVID-19. Sequencing was performed on peripheral blood. The CDR3 protein is CASSFLDRVSEAFF. The CDR3 coding sequence is TGTGCCAGCAGCTTCCTCGACAGGGTCTCTGAAGCTTTCTTT. Combining the CDR3 with reference TRBV7-8 and TRBJ1-1 gives the whole variable domain GAGVSQSPRYKVAKRGQDVALRCDPISGHVSLFWYQQALGQGPEFLTYFQNEAQLDKSGLPSDRFFAERPEGSVSTLKIQRTQQEDSAVYLCASSFLDRVSEAFFGQGTRLTVV.